This TCR beta chain was observed in a study of T cells in Graves' hyperthyroidism and ophthalmopathy. Researchers amplified the TCR beta CDR3 regions from RNA transcripts. First-round RT-PCR targeting the TCR CDR3 was performed with the HTBI primer set. TCRdb fed the multiplex PCR reads into MiXCR, producing one record per CDR3 protein. The table has 450,000 to 700,000 distinct CDR3 sequences, under 60% seen once. This clonotype came up many times. Its matching antigen is unknown. Germline CDR1 is WSHSY and CDR2 is SAAADI. Germline trimming cut 3 bases from V and 6 bases from J; bases unmatched to any gene: 6. This CDR3 has 14 residues. Exclusion followed for patients with uncontrolled infection, other autoimmune disease, pregnancy or lactation. Whole-study findings and limits: In the analysis, a 13 V-J model separated ophthalmopathy from stable hyperthyroidism. In validation, the model predicted ophthalmopathy. These predictions came a median approximately 6.5 months before onset.

Sequenced: peripheral blood or thyroid tissue (not recorded which). J is TRBJ2-5 and V is TRBV10-2; 8 positions agree with TRBD2. This receptor was identified in an adult woman with Graves' disease, either hyperthyroidism or ophthalmopathy (not recorded which). As DNA, the CDR3 is TGCGCCAGCAGTGAATGGCGGGAGGTAAAGACCCAGTACTTC. Amino acids: CASSEWREVKTQYF.